This TCR beta chain was sequenced during a study of cytomegalovirus exposure and HLA in healthy donors. Use of 60 Vbeta and 13 Jbeta primers characterized the PCR. Clones were read by immunoSEQ multiplex PCR, and TCRdb kept only the in-frame ones, dropping some. The data show 110,000 to 150,000 clones, approximately 80% seen once. Germline loops: CDR1 SGHTS, CDR2 YDEGEE. V shed 3 bases and J shed 5 bases, with 14 bases lying between them. This CDR3 region has 14 residues. This chain links TRBV5-8 with TRBJ1-2; no clear D. The sample consisted of PBMCs. The receptor was isolated from a male donor in good health and CMV-seronegative. CDR3 loop: CASSSPLVRYGYTF. For the CDR3, the DNA is TGTGCCAGCAGCTCGCCACTGGTGCGGTATGGCTACACCTTC.